These 25 T cell receptor beta chains were sequenced from one sample in a study of spatial heterogeneity in lung cancer. Described time point: sample taken at primary tumor resection. Unsorted whole RNA of tumor, nontumor lung or frozen PBMC was sequenced. MiXCR, applied by TCRdb to the 5' RACE reads, yields one record per CDR3 protein. The sample yields several thousand distinct CDR3 sequences, roughly a sixth seen once. The input for sequencing was PBMCs, taken at surgery. The receptors stem from a male donor with early-stage non-small cell lung cancer.

This clonotype was picked up many times. The CDR3 DNA sequence: TGTGCCAGCACTCAGGGGAGGGCTGGCTACACCTTC. Protein: CASTQGRAGYTF. The genes are TRBV7-9 and TRBJ1-2; D might be TRBD1 (6 bases). Germline V CDR1 and CDR2: SEHNR, FQNEAQ (reference sequence). The CDR3 sequence is 12 residues long. Trimming cost V 7 bases and J 7 bases, with 13 bases left between them.

This clonotype was counted at least ten times. The J gene is TRBJ2-7, the V gene TRBV7-9; D gene unclear. Germline V lookup: CDR1 SEHNR, CDR2 FQNEAQ (reference sequence). V was shortened by 3 bases and J by 7 bases, with 10 bases between the two germline ends. The CDR3 loop spans 12 amino acids. CDR3 sequence (DNA): TGTGCCAGCAGCTTCCCTGGTGAAGAGCAGTACTTC. As protein: CASSFPGEEQYF.

This clonotype appeared many times. The gene calls are TRBV6-2 or TRBV6-3 and TRBJ2-1, with a weak D call TRBD2 (6 bases). The CDR3 consists of 15 residues. V gave up 6 bases and J gave up 0 bases, with 12 bases separating them. In germline, CDR1 is MNHEY, CDR2 SVGEGT. The CDR3 loop is CASSLPGLSYNEQFF. In DNA form, the CDR3 reads TGTGCCAGCAGCCTACCGGGACTCTCCTACAATGAGCAGTTCTTC.

V is TRBV11-2 and J is TRBJ2-1; D unresolved. This CDR3 has 13 residues. Germline values: CDR1 SGHAT, CDR2 FQNNGV. Trimming removed 1 base at V and 9 bases at J, with 10 bases between. The CDR3 nucleotides are TGTGCCAGCAGCTTAGGTGGCCGCGGTGAGCAGTTCTTC. The encoded protein is CASSLGGRGEQFF.

This clonotype was seen repeatedly, ten times or more. The chain uses TRBV10-2 and TRBJ2-2; 12 positions agree with TRBD2. Germline CDR1 and CDR2: WSHSY and SAAADI. The CDR3 covers 14 residues. The V segment lost 9 bases and the J segment 5 bases; nucleotides outside the gene matches: 4. CDR3 DNA: TGCGCCAGTCTAGCGGGGGGGCGGACCGGGGAGCTGTTTTTT. Residues: CASLAGGRTGELFF.

This clonotype has a count of ten or more. The genes are TRBV7-2 and TRBJ2-5; possibly TRBD1 or TRBD2 for D (7 bases each). The germline gives CDR1 SGHTA, CDR2 FQGNSA. The CDR3 contains 15 residues. Trimming took off 5 bases at V and 4 bases at J, with 17 bases between the two ends. CDR3 nucleotide sequence: TGTGCCAGCAGCCCAGGGGGGGGAAGGGGAGAGACCCAGTACTTC. Protein sequence: CASSPGGGRGETQYF.

The chain has TRBV6-2 or TRBV6-3 and TRBJ1-2, with D perhaps TRBD1 (6 bases). There are 14 residues in the CDR3. From germline, CDR1 is MNHEY and CDR2 SVGEGT. Trimming took off 0 bases at V and 8 bases at J, with 13 bases between the two ends. CDR3 DNA: TGTGCCAGCAGTTACTCTCCGGGGGCAGGAGGCTACACCTTC. Encoded protein: CASSYSPGAGGYTF.

CDR3 amino acids: CASSSPGQGDYEQYF. CDR3 nucleotides: TGTGCCAGCAGTTCGCCGGGACAGGGGGACTACGAGCAGTACTTC. The rearrangement uses TRBV12-3 or TRBV12-4 and TRBJ2-7; TRBD1 agrees at 11 bases. The CDR3 covers 15 residues. Trimming removed 4 bases from V and 3 bases from J; junction bases left unmatched: 5.

In this sample, this clonotype turned up many times. The J gene is TRBJ2-1, the V gene TRBV28, with 13 bases matching TRBD2. The CDR3 length is 14 residues. Germline-derived CDR1 and CDR2 are MDHEN and SYDVKM. Trimming removed 5 bases from V and 5 bases from J; junction bases left unmatched: 0. The CDR3 sequence is CASSGLAGDNEQFF. The DNA of the CDR3 is TGTGCCAGCAGTGGACTAGCGGGAGACAATGAGCAGTTCTTC.

The CDR3 DNA follows: TGCAGTGCTGCTAGCGGTACCTCGACAGATACGCAGTATTTT. This translates into CSAASGTSTDTQYF. The J gene is TRBJ2-3, the V gene TRBV20-1; 7 nucleotides agree with TRBD2. The CDR3 runs to 14 residues. CDR1 and CDR2 (germline): DFQATT, SNEGSKA (reference sequence). V was clipped by 5 bases and J by 3 bases; unmatched bases: 8.

Many counts were recorded for this clonotype. The chain employs TRBV11-2 and TRBJ2-3; 11 bases agree with TRBD1. Losses at the gene ends were 5 bases for V and 0 bases for J; bases not matched to a gene: 4. Looked up from germline, CDR1 is SGHAT and CDR2 is FQNNGV. The CDR3 is made up of 16 amino acids. CDR3 nucleotide sequence: TGTGCCAGCAGCACAGGACAGGGGGCAAGCACAGATACGCAGTATTTT. This encodes CASSTGQGASTDTQYF.

This clonotype came up many times. This chain links TRBV7-9 with TRBJ2-3, with unresolved D. V gave up 5 bases and J gave up 11 bases, with 17 bases separating them. CDR3 length: 13 residues. Germline values: CDR1 SEHNR, CDR2 FQNEAQ (reference sequence). The CDR3 DNA reads TGTGCCAGCAGCCCGCTGGAGTCACCTAAGCAGTATTTT. Its translation: CASSPLESPKQYF.

This clonotype was recorded at least ten times. This rearrangement joins TRBV6-2 or TRBV6-3 to TRBJ1-1, with D perhaps matching TRBD1 (5 bases). In germline, CDR1 is MNHEY, CDR2 SVGEGT. This CDR3 has 15 residues. The germline V and J ends were trimmed by 5 bases and 1 base, with 14 bases remaining between them. The CDR3 loop reads CASSRQKLGNTEAFF. The DNA for the CDR3 is TGTGCCAGCAGTCGACAGAAGTTAGGGAACACTGAAGCTTTCTTT.

This clonotype was picked up many times. The rearrangement uses TRBV28 and TRBJ2-1; D is unresolved. In germline, CDR1 is MDHEN, CDR2 SYDVKM. V lost 6 bases and J 0 bases, leaving 9 bases between the germline ends. The CDR3 extends over 14 amino acids. The CDR3 region has the DNA TGTGCCAGCAGATCCACGCTCTCCTACAATGAGCAGTTCTTC. Its translation: CASRSTLSYNEQFF. The complete variable domain, with remaining parts taken from reference TRBV28 and TRBJ2-1, reads DVKVTQSSRYLVKRTGEKVFLECVQDMDHENMFWYRQDPGLGLRLIYFSYDVKMKEKGDIPEGYSVSREKKERFSLILESASTNQTSMYLCASRSTLSYNEQFFGPGTRLTVL.

Ten or more counts support this clonotype. The J gene is TRBJ2-7, the V gene TRBV19, with 8 bases matching TRBD1. The junction had 2 bases not matched to a gene; V was cut back by 4 bases and J by 3 bases. CDR1 and CDR2 from the germline V gene are LNHDA and SQIVND (reference sequence). This CDR3 has 13 amino acids. The CDR3 DNA sequence: TGTGCCAGTAGTAGAACAGGGGGCTACGAGCAGTACTTC. It encodes CASSRTGGYEQYF.

This clonotype was detected many times. This chain uses TRBV28 with TRBJ2-7; 12 bases are a match to TRBD2. The V segment lost 5 bases and the J segment 6 bases; nucleotides outside the gene matches: 5. CDR3 length: 14 residues. CDR1 MDHEN and CDR2 SYDVKM come from the germline V gene. The CDR3 protein is CASSPPTSGSEQYF. Here the CDR3 DNA reads TGTGCCAGCAGTCCCCCGACTAGCGGGAGCGAGCAGTACTTC.

This clonotype rates as medium-sized. This sequence joins TRBV2 and TRBJ1-4; 7 bases map to TRBD1. Germline CDR1 and CDR2: SNHLY and FYNNEI. With 4 bases clipped from V and 0 bases from J, the junction kept 8 bases outside the gene matches. CDR3 length: 17 residues. CDR3 region: CASSGEGAVSTNEKLFF. CDR3 sequence (DNA): TGTGCCAGCAGTGGCGAGGGGGCCGTATCAACTAATGAAAAACTGTTTTTT.

This clonotype was detected a few times. The chain links TRBV6-1 to TRBJ2-2; 9 bases are shared with TRBD2. The CDR3 has 19 amino acids. The germline CDR1 and CDR2 sequences are MNHNS and SASEGT. The J segment lost 5 bases and the V segment lost 2 bases, leaving 15 bases of the junction unmatched. CDR3 sequence: CASSESVAGGLSVTGELFF. DNA of the CDR3: TGTGCCAGCAGTGAATCTGTTGCGGGAGGGCTGTCCGTGACCGGGGAGCTGTTTTTT.

This clonotype has only a few counts. The chain has TRBV15 and TRBJ2-2, with D perhaps assigned TRBD1 or TRBD2 (5 bases each). This CDR3 is built from 14 residues. Looked up from germline, CDR1 is LNHNV and CDR2 is YYDKDF (reference sequence). The V end lost 9 bases, the J end lost 2 bases, and 13 bases lay between the germline ends. The CDR3 here is CATERGFNTGELFF. The CDR3 DNA sequence: TGTGCCACTGAGAGGGGTTTTAACACCGGGGAGCTGTTTTTT.

In its sample, this clonotype is large. The chain has TRBV5-8 and TRBJ2-1; D is perhaps TRBD2 (5 bases). The CDR3 is made up of 14 amino acids. Germline V gene data show CDR1 as SGHTS and CDR2 as YDEGEE. The V end lost 0 bases, the J end lost 7 bases, and 11 bases lay between the germline ends. CDR3 region: CASSLGFGGNEQFF. Written as DNA, the CDR3 is TGTGCCAGCAGCTTGGGGTTTGGAGGAAATGAGCAGTTCTTC.

The table lists this clonotype with many counts. This chain uses TRBV19 with TRBJ2-1; TRBD1 matches 10 bases. V lost 8 bases, J lost 7 bases, and 5 bases stayed unmatched. The CDR3 has 13 residues. Germline V lookup: CDR1 LNHDA, CDR2 SQIVND (reference sequence). The CDR3 protein is CASGRQGANEQFF. In nucleotides, the CDR3 is TGTGCCAGTGGGAGACAGGGGGCGAATGAGCAGTTCTTC.

Many counts were recorded for this clonotype. The J gene is TRBJ2-2, the V gene TRBV28; possible D gene TRBD2, 5 bases. Germline V lookup: CDR1 MDHEN, CDR2 SYDVKM. Trimming took off 6 bases at V and 7 bases at J, with 18 bases between the two ends. The CDR3 is made up of 15 amino acids. Written as DNA, the CDR3 is TGTGCCAGCAGGTCGAGCGGCAACGGTGGCGGGGAGCTGTTTTTT. Translated, it gives CASRSSGNGGGELFF.

This clonotype was counted many times. The chain uses TRBV6-1 and TRBJ2-3, with TRBD2 matching 9 bases. The CDR3 sequence is 13 residues long. After removal of 7 bases from V and 6 bases from J, the junction contained 5 bases not matched to a gene. From germline, CDR1 is MNHNS and CDR2 SASEGT. The CDR3, as DNA: TGTGCCAGCACCGGGACTAGCCTCGATACGCAGTATTTT. Translating gives CASTGTSLDTQYF.

This clonotype was counted many times. V and J are TRBV5-1 and TRBJ1-5, with D perhaps TRBD1 (5 bases). Trimming removed 7 bases at V and 2 bases at J, with 16 bases between. This CDR3 spans 15 amino acids. From germline, CDR1 is SGHRS and CDR2 YFSETQ. The CDR3 spells CASSAEGSGNQPQHF. The CDR3 DNA reads as TGCGCCAGCTCGGCGGAGGGGTCGGGCAATCAGCCCCAGCATTTT.

The rearrangement links TRBV19 to TRBJ2-5; D is possibly TRBD1 (6 bases). V lost 4 bases and J lost 1, with 10 bases in between. The CDR3 has 14 residues. Germline V gene lookup returns CDR1 LNHDA and CDR2 SQIVND (reference sequence). The CDR3 spells CASSNRQVQETQYF. The DNA for the CDR3 is TGTGCCAGTAGTAACCGACAGGTCCAAGAGACCCAGTACTTC.